This T cell receptor beta chain was identified during a study of blood T cell repertoires in COVID-19. CDR1 is LGHDT and CDR2 is YNNKEL in the germline V gene (reference sequence). The CDR3 covers 12 residues. Trimming left V 5 bases short and J 4 bases short, with 9 bases between. Method: immunoSEQ multiplex PCR; TCRdb's copy keeps in-frame clones and lacks some. The sample carries fewer than 300,000 clones, approximately 85% recorded once. This clone was detected a few times. The rearrangement links TRBV3-1 (or the pseudogene TRBV3-2) to TRBJ2-7, with TRBD2 as a possible D gene (6 bases). The sequencing input was peripheral blood. The clonotype was recovered from a human donor with COVID-19, enrolled during active disease. The donor label of this sample is uncertain. CDR3 residues: CASSERVYEQYF. The CDR3 DNA reads as TGTGCCAGCAGCGAGCGGGTGTACGAGCAGTACTTC.